This T cell receptor (beta chain) is drawn from a study of vaccination and CD4 T cells after COVID-19. In the study overall: Control cultures used a CEFX viral epitope pool, an HIV-1 Nef peptide pool, or no peptide.

Time point given: late sampling 161 to 241 days after vaccination in a few convalescent patients. Indicated treatment: approximately 9-day PBMC culture with coronavirus spike peptide pools or control peptides (ViraFEST assay). General study points: Convalescent patients had 304 of 307 vaccine-specific clones showing spike mono-reactivity.

A word on this clonotype: Its antigen remains unidentified.

From germline, CDR1 is MDHEN and CDR2 SYDVKM. The CDR3 extends over 15 amino acids. Trimming pared 8 bases from V and 3 bases from J, leaving 20 bases between. The Oncomine TCR Beta short-read assay sequenced DNA from cultured CD4+ T cells. TCRdb analysed the PCR reads with MiXCR anew, one entry per CDR3 protein. The profile shows about 20,000 distinct CDR3 sequences, less than 35% of them singletons. This sequence originates from a human donor who had recovered from COVID-19. The specimen comprised CD4+ T cells from blood, cultured in vitro, sampled about 7 months after SARS-CoV-2 vaccination. The genes are TRBV28 and TRBJ2-7; possible D gene TRBD2, 7 bases. Here the CDR3 reads CASREGGAKGYEQYF. The CDR3 DNA reads as TGTGCCAGCCGAGAGGGGGGGGCCAAAGGCTACGAGCAGTACTTC.